This TCR beta chain was documented in a study of breast tumors, draining lymph nodes, adjacent tissues. Study outcomes and limitations: Tumor and nontumor repertoires were significantly more similar in luminal-like than in basal-like breast cancer. Tumor T cell lymph node origin was a supported hypothesis, not proven. Data fit most tumor T cells coming from lymph node, expanding in tumor. Tumor TCR diversity was below lymph nodes but above nontumor tissue.

V gave up 1 base and J gave up 4 bases, with 5 bases separating them. CDR1 is GTSNPN and CDR2 is SVGIG in the germline V gene (reference sequence). This CDR3 contains 12 residues. The lymph nodes were axillary draining lymph nodes from breast cancer patients. Each CDR3 protein gets one entry after TCRdb re-called the multiplex PCR reads with MiXCR. Of 200,000 to 300,000 distinct CDR3 sequences in the sample, 30% to 35% were seen once. Worth noting for this clonotype: Its antigen is still unknown.

The chain joins TRBV30 to TRBJ2-1; D ambiguous. This TCR was sampled from a female donor with breast cancer. Some clones in this sample may be carry-over from other donors' samples. The sample consisted of axillary lymph node tissue. Here the CDR3 reads CAWSDGYNEQFF. The CDR3 coding sequence is TGTGCCTGGAGTGATGGTTACAATGAGCAGTTCTTC. Supplemented by reference TRBV30 and TRBJ2-1, the full variable domain reads SQTIHQWPATLVQPVGSPLSLECTVEGTSNPNLYWYRQAAGRGLQLLFYSVGIGQISSEVPQNLSASRPQDRQFILSSKKLLLSDSGFYLCAWSDGYNEQFFGPGTRLTVL.